This is a list of T cell receptor beta chains from one sample in a study of blood T cell repertoires in COVID-19. Generated by immunoSEQ multiplex PCR, the TCRdb table keeps only in-frame clones and is missing some. The sample has around 330,000 clones; around 89% are singletons. Sequencing used peripheral blood. Source of these receptors: a woman between 45 and 60 years old with active or convalescent COVID-19. Each CDR3 is given with its conserved first and last residue. The order of the fields is V gene, D gene, J gene, clone size, CDR3 DNA, CDR3 protein. D genes are given only for firm matches. The listing skips clone size in some rows; elsewhere it reads once, few, many or a size class.

TRBV15	NA	TRBJ2-1	NA	TGTGCCACCAGCAGAGATATTAGGGGTTACTACAATGAGCAGTTCTTC	CATSRDIRGYYNEQFF
TRBV11-1	NA	TRBJ2-7	once	TGTGCCAGCAGCCCGACCCCAGGGAACGAGCAGTACTTC	CASSPTPGNEQYF
TRBV18	NA	TRBJ1-1	NA	TGTGCCAGCTCTCTCCTGACAGTCCAGAACACTGAAGCTTTCTTT	CASSLLTVQNTEAFF
TRBV5-1	NA	TRBJ1-4	NA	TGCGCCAGCAGCCAACAGGGTCGAGTGGATGAAAAACTGTTTTTT	CASSQQGRVDEKLFF
TRBV6-2/TRBV6-3	NA	TRBJ2-1	NA	TGTGCCAGCAGTTATGGCAGGTATGAGCAGTTCTTC	CASSYGRYEQFF
TRBV4-2	NA	TRBJ1-6	NA	TGTGCCAGCAGCCAACCCAGGGAGGGTTCACCCCTCCACTTT	CASSQPREGSPLHF
TRBV7-9	TRBD1	TRBJ1-2	NA	TGTGCCAGCAGCGCGAGGACAGGGGAGGGCGACTATGGCTACACCTTC	CASSARTGEGDYGYTF
TRBV9	NA	TRBJ1-5	NA	TGTGCCAGCAGCGTCGACAGCTATCAGCCCCAGCATTTT	CASSVDSYQPQHF
TRBV28	NA	TRBJ1-2	once	TGTGCCAGCAGCCCCGTCGGTAGCTATGGCTACACCTTC	CASSPVGSYGYTF
TRBV19	NA	TRBJ2-1	NA	TGTGCCAGTAGGTGGCGGCCCAACTCCTACAATGAGCAGTTCTTC	CASRWRPNSYNEQFF
TRBV3-1/TRBV3-2	TRBD2	TRBJ2-1	NA	TGTGCCAGCAGCCGGTCGGGGGGGCCGTTTTTTGACTACAATGAGCAGTTCTTC	CASSRSGGPFFDYNEQFF
TRBV5-1	NA	TRBJ2-1	NA	TGCGCCAGCAGCCACTCCTGGGACTCCACCTACAATGAGCAGTTCTTC	CASSHSWDSTYNEQFF
TRBV7-9	NA	TRBJ1-2	NA	TGTGCCAGCAGCGCCCCTCGTGACAGTGAAGGGCTCTATGGCTACACCTTC	CASSAPRDSEGLYGYTF
TRBV11-2	NA	TRBJ1-3	NA	TGTGCCAGCAGCTTAGGGACAAGGGCCAGCTCTGGAAACACCATATATTTT	CASSLGTRASSGNTIYF
TRBV5-1	NA	TRBJ1-1	once	TGCGCCAGCAGATTCGGGGAGAACACTGAAGCTTTCTTT	CASRFGENTEAFF
TRBV10-3	NA	TRBJ1-5	NA	TGTGCCATCGGTCCAGGCAATCAGCCCCAGCATTTT	CAIGPGNQPQHF
TRBV30	TRBD1	TRBJ2-3	NA	TGTGCCTGGAGGACAGGGGGGACAGATACGCAGTATTTT	CAWRTGGTDTQYF
TRBV6-1	NA	TRBJ2-7	NA	TGTGCCAGCAGTGAACTTTACTCCTACGAGCAGTACTTC	CASSELYSYEQYF
TRBV6-4	TRBD2	TRBJ2-7	NA	TGTGCCAGCCCGAACTTGCTAGCGGGAGGCTCTCGGGGTTACGAGCAGTACTTC	CASPNLLAGGSRGYEQYF
TRBV12-3/TRBV12-4	NA	TRBJ1-2	NA	TGTGCCAGCGGAAGCGGGGGACCCTATGGCTACACCTTC	CASGSGGPYGYTF
TRBV6-1	NA	TRBJ1-1	NA	TGTGCCAGCAGTGAAGAGTACAGGAACACTGAAGCTTTCTTT	CASSEEYRNTEAFF
TRBV6-5	NA	TRBJ1-1	few	TGTGCCAGCAGATACGGACAGTGGGACACTGAAGCTTTCTTT	CASRYGQWDTEAFF
TRBV30	NA	TRBJ1-1	NA	TGTGCCTGGAGTGTCCGGGGGATCACTGAAGCTTTCTTT	CAWSVRGITEAFF
TRBV5-1	NA	TRBJ1-4	NA	TGCGCCAGCAGCCCGGACAGTCTCGAAAAACTGTTTTTT	CASSPDSLEKLFF
TRBV30	TRBD1	TRBJ1-2	NA	TGTGCCTGGGGACAGGGGGATGGCTACACCTTC	CAWGQGDGYTF
TRBV4-1	TRBD1	TRBJ1-1	NA	TGCGCCAGCAGCCAAGGCAGGGGGCTGGGCACTGAAGCTTTCTTT	CASSQGRGLGTEAFF
TRBV15	NA	TRBJ1-5	once	TGTGCCACCAGCCAGACAGGACATAGCAATCAGCCCCAGCATTTT	CATSQTGHSNQPQHF
TRBV11-2	TRBD2	TRBJ2-1	few	TGTGCCAGCAGCTTAGGCGGGGGAACGGGTAATGAGCAGTTCTTC	CASSLGGGTGNEQFF
TRBV30	TRBD1	TRBJ1-6	NA	TGTGCCTGGAGTGTCGGACAGGGAAATTCACCCCTCCACTTT	CAWSVGQGNSPLHF
TRBV19	NA	TRBJ1-1	NA	TGTGCCAGTAGCCCACAGGGCCGAAACACTGAAGCTTTCTTT	CASSPQGRNTEAFF
TRBV19	TRBD2	TRBJ2-1	NA	TGTGCCAGTAGTATCGTGAGGGGACTAGAAGACAATGAGCAGTTCTTC	CASSIVRGLEDNEQFF
TRBV6-2/TRBV6-3	TRBD1	TRBJ2-7	NA	TGTGCCAGCAGTTCCCAGACAGGGCACGAGCAGTACTTC	CASSSQTGHEQYF
TRBV29-1	NA	TRBJ1-5	NA	TGCAGCGTTGAAGTAGACAATAGCAATCAGCCCCAGCATTTT	CSVEVDNSNQPQHF
TRBV3-1/TRBV3-2	NA	TRBJ2-3	NA	TGTGCCAGCAGCCAAGGGGAGACTAGGATCACAGATACGCAGTATTTT	CASSQGETRITDTQYF
TRBV10-2	TRBD1	TRBJ1-1	NA	TGCGCCAGCAGCCTGACAGGGGTGAACACTGAAGCTTTCTTT	CASSLTGVNTEAFF
TRBV4-2	TRBD1	TRBJ2-2	NA	TGTGCCAGCAGTCGCGAACAGACAGGGGAAGGGACCGGGGAGCTGTTTTTT	CASSREQTGEGTGELFF
TRBV7-9	NA	TRBJ2-5	NA	TGTGCCAGCAGCTTAGCTCTCCAAGAGACCCAGTACTTC	CASSLALQETQYF
TRBV3-1/TRBV3-2	TRBD1	TRBJ1-1	NA	TGTGCCAGCAGCCAAGATAGATGGACAGGGGGGCTTAACACTGAAGCTTTCTTT	CASSQDRWTGGLNTEAFF
TRBV29-1	NA	TRBJ1-1	NA	TGCAGCGTACTAAGTTTGAACACTGAAGCTTTCTTT	CSVLSLNTEAFF
TRBV4-1	TRBD1	TRBJ2-1	NA	TGCGCCAGCAGCCTAGACAGGGCCAATGAGCAGTTCTTC	CASSLDRANEQFF
TRBV11-2	TRBD1	TRBJ2-7	NA	TGTGCCAGCAGCTTAGAAAAGGGACAGCAAGCCGAGCAGTACTTC	CASSLEKGQQAEQYF
TRBV6-2/TRBV6-3	TRBD1	TRBJ2-1	NA	TGTGCCAGCAGTTATCAGGGGGTCTCCTACAATGAGCAGTTCTTC	CASSYQGVSYNEQFF
TRBV30	NA	TRBJ2-1	NA	TGTGCCTGGAGGGCCGGGGGAACCGGCTCCTACAATGAGCAGTTCTTC	CAWRAGGTGSYNEQFF
TRBV5-1	NA	TRBJ1-1	NA	TGCGCCAGCAGGCTGCGGTGGCAGGGGAACACTGAAGCTTTCTTT	CASRLRWQGNTEAFF
TRBV27	NA	TRBJ1-1	NA	TGTGCCAGCAGTTTAGGCTGGGGGGAGAACACTGAAGCTTTCTTT	CASSLGWGENTEAFF
TRBV6-2/TRBV6-3	NA	TRBJ1-6	NA	TGTGCCAGCAGTTACTCCCCGGACAGTCAGGCACCCCTCCACTTT	CASSYSPDSQAPLHF
TRBV19	NA	TRBJ1-1	NA	TGTGCCAGTAGGGAAACAGGGATGAACACTGAAGCTTTCTTT	CASRETGMNTEAFF
TRBV9	TRBD1	TRBJ1-3	NA	TGTGCCAGCAGCGTAGGCCAAGGGGGCAGGGACTCTGGAAACACCATATATTTT	CASSVGQGGRDSGNTIYF
TRBV24-1	TRBD1	TRBJ2-2	NA	TGTGCCACCAGTGCCTCGGACAGGGCGAACACCGGGGAGCTGTTTTTT	CATSASDRANTGELFF
TRBV2	NA	TRBJ1-5	NA	TGTGCCAGCAGTGATCAGGGCAATCAGCCCCAGCATTTT	CASSDQGNQPQHF
TRBV5-1	NA	TRBJ2-5	NA	TGCGCCAGCAGCCGACAGGAGGTAGAGACCCAGTACTTC	CASSRQEVETQYF
TRBV18	TRBD1	TRBJ1-1	NA	TGTGCCAGCTCACCGAACGGGACAGGGAGTGGGGTCACTGAAGCTTTCTTT	CASSPNGTGSGVTEAFF
TRBV3-1/TRBV3-2	TRBD1	TRBJ1-3	NA	TGTGCCAGCAGCCAAGCGGGACAGGAACTAAGCTCTGGAAACACCATATATTTT	CASSQAGQELSSGNTIYF
TRBV7-8	TRBD1	TRBJ2-7	NA	TGTGCCAGCAGCGACAGACAGGGGTTAATCCACGAGCAGTACTTC	CASSDRQGLIHEQYF
TRBV6-5	TRBD1	TRBJ1-1	NA	TGTGCCAGCCAATTCGACAGGGGGCTAACTGAAGCTTTCTTT	CASQFDRGLTEAFF
TRBV6-4	NA	TRBJ1-1	NA	TGTGCCAGCAGTGTCCGAGGGAACACTGAAGCTTTCTTT	CASSVRGNTEAFF
TRBV6-2/TRBV6-3	NA	TRBJ1-1	NA	TGTGCCAGCAGTCTAGGCACTGAAGCTTTCTTT	CASSLGTEAFF